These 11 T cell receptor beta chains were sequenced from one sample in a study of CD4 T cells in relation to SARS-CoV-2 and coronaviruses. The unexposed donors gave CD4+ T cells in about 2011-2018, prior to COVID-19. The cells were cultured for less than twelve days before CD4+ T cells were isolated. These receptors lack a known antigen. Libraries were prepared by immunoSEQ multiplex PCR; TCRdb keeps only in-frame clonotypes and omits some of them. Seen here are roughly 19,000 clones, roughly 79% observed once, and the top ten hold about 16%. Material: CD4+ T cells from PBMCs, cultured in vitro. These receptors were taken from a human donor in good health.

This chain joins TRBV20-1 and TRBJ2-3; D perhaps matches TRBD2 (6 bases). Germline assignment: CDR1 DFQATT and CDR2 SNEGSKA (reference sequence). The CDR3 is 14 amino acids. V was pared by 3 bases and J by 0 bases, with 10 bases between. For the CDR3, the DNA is TGCAGTGCTAGTACCGGGACTAGCACAGATACGCAGTATTTT. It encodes CSASTGTSTDTQYF.

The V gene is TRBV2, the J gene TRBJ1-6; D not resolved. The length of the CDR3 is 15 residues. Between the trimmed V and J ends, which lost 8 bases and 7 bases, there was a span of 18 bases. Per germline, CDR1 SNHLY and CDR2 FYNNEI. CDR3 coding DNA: TGTGCCAGCCGAGAAGGGAATGTTGCCAATTCACCCCTCCACTTT. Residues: CASREGNVANSPLHF. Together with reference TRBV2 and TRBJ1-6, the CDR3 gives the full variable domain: EPEVTQTPSHQVTQMGQEVILRCVPISNHLYFYWYRQILGQKVEFLVSFYNNEISEKSEIFDDQFSVERPDGSNFTLKIRSTKLEDSAMYFCASREGNVANSPLHFGNGTRLTVT.

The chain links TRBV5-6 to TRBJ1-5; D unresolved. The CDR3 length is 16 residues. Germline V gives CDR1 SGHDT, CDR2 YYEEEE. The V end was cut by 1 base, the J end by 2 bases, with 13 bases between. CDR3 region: CASSLSVSEGNQPQHF. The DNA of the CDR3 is TGTGCCAGCAGCTTGTCCGTATCGGAGGGCAATCAGCCCCAGCATTTT.

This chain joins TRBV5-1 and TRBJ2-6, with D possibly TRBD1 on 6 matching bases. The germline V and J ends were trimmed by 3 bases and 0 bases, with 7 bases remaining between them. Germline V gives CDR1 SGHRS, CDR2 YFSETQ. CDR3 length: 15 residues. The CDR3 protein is CASSSDSSGANVLTF. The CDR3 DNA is TGCGCCAGCAGCTCGGACAGCTCTGGGGCCAACGTCCTGACTTTC.

CDR3 in amino acids: CAISESRRETDTQYF. CDR3 coding DNA: TGTGCCATCAGTGAGTCGCGGCGGGAAACAGATACGCAGTATTTT. The chain has TRBV10-3 and TRBJ2-3, with a tentative D call TRBD2 (6 bases). Germline V CDR1 and CDR2: ENHRY, SYGVKD. This CDR3 has 15 amino acids. V lost 0 bases, J lost 3 bases, and 10 bases lay in between.

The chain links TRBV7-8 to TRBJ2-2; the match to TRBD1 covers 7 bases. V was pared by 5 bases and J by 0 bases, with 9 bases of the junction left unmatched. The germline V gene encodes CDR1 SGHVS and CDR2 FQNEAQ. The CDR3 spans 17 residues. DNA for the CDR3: TGTGCCAGCAGCCCAAACGACAGGGCGTCGAACACCGGGGAGCTGTTTTTT. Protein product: CASSPNDRASNTGELFF. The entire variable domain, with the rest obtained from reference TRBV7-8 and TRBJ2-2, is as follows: GAGVSQSPRYKVAKRGQDVALRCDPISGHVSLFWYQQALGQGPEFLTYFQNEAQLDKSGLPSDRFFAERPEGSVSTLKIQRTQQEDSAVYLCASSPNDRASNTGELFFGEGSRLTVL.

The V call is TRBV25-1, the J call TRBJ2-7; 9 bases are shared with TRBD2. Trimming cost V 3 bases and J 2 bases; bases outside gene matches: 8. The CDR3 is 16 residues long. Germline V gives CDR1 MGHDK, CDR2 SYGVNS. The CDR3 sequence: CASSDEEREDPYEQYF. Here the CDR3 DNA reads TGTGCCAGCAGTGATGAGGAGCGGGAGGACCCCTACGAGCAGTACTTC.

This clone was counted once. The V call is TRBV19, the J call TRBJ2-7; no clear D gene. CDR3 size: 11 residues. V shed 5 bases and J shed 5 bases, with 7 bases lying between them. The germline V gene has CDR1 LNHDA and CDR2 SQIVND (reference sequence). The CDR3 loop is CASSQDHEQYF. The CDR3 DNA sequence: TGTGCCAGTAGTCAGGACCACGAGCAGTACTTC.

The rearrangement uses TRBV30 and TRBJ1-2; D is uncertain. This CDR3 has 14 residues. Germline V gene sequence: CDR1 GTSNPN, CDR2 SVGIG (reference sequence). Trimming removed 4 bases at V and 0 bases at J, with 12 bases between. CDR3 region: CAWTQTVTNYGYTF. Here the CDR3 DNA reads TGTGCCTGGACCCAAACAGTAACTAACTATGGCTACACCTTC. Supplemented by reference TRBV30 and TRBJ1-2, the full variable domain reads SQTIHQWPATLVQPVGSPLSLECTVEGTSNPNLYWYRQAAGRGLQLLFYSVGIGQISSEVPQNLSASRPQDRQFILSSKKLLLSDSGFYLCAWTQTVTNYGYTFGSGTRLTVV.

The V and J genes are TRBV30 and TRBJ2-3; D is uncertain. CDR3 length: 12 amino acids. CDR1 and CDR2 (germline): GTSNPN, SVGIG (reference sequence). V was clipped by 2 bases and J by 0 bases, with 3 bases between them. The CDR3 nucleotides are TGTGCCTGGAGTAAAAGCACAGATACGCAGTATTTT. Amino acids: CAWSKSTDTQYF.

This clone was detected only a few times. CDR3 residues: CASSLQPGGGQPQHF. CDR3 coding DNA: TGCGCCAGCAGCTTACAGCCCGGGGGGGGTCAGCCCCAGCATTTT. The chain couples TRBV5-1 to TRBJ1-5; D possibly corresponds to TRBD1 (5 bases). V shed 2 bases and J shed 6 bases, with 15 bases lying between them. This CDR3 contains 15 residues. The germline V gene has CDR1 SGHRS and CDR2 YFSETQ.